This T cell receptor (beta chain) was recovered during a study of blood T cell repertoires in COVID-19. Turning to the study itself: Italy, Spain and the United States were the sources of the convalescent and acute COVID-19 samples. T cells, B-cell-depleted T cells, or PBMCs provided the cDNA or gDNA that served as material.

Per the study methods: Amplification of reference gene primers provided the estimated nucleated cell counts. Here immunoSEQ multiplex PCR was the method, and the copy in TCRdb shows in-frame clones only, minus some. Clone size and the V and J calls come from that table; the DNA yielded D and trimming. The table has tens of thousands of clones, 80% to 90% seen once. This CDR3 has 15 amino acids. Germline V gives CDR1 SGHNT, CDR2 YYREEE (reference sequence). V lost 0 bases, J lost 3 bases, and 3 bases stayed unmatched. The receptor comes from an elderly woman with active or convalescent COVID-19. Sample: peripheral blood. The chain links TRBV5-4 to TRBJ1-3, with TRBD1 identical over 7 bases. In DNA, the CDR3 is TGTGCCAGCAGCTTGGAGGGGGCGGGTGGAAACACCATATATTTT. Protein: CASSLEGAGGNTIYF. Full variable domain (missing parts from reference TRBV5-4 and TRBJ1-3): ETGVTQSPTHLIKTRGQQVTLRCSSQSGHNTVSWYQQALGQGPQFIFQYYREEENGRGNFPPRFSGLQFPNYSSELNVNALELDDSALYLCASSLEGAGGNTIYFGEGSWLTVV.